The clone carrying this T cell receptor beta chain was detected once. Its matching antigen is unknown. The sample comes from a study of CD4 T cells in relation to SARS-CoV-2 and coronaviruses. Study background: The HLA restriction of the shared crossreactive spike epitopes was mapped.

The unexposed donors gave CD4+ T cells in about 2010-2019, prior to COVID-19. After about 11 days of culture, CD4+ T cells were isolated. The repertoire was sequenced with immunoSEQ multiplex PCR; TCRdb's copy has only in-frame clones and lacks some. Of approximately 25,000 clones in the sample, more than 60% were seen once. The trim removed 0 bases at V and 1 base at J, leaving 4 bases unmatched. The CDR3 contains 17 residues. The germline gives CDR1 ENHRY, CDR2 SYGVKD. Sequenced material: CD4+ T cells from PBMCs, cultured in vitro. The TCR originated in a human donor in good health. V gene TRBV10-3 combines with J gene TRBJ2-1; 9 bases are shared with TRBD2. The CDR3 bases are TGTGCCATCAGTGAGTCCCCTAGCGGGACTTCCTACAATGAGCAGTTCTTC. This sequence encodes CAISESPSGTSYNEQFF.